This T cell receptor beta chain came from a study of T cell repertoires in cytomegalovirus infection. This CDR3 contains 17 residues. CDR1 is SGHAT, CDR2 FQNNGV, per germline. The trim removed 3 bases at V and 1 base at J, leaving 11 bases unmatched. In this sample, this clonotype turned up a few times. The antigen remains unidentified. TCRdb reanalysed the reads using MiXCR and keeps one entry per CDR3 protein. The sample yields approximately 770,000 distinct CDR3 sequences, approximately 32% seen once. The sequence came from a human donor in good health (CMV status not recorded). Some clones in this sample may be carry-over from other donors' samples. Sequences were derived from cultured CD8+ T cells from PBMCs, sampled from culture after CMV antigen stimulation. This rearrangement joins TRBV11-2 to TRBJ1-1; 7 nucleotides line up with TRBD1. CDR3 sequence: CASSFRSLSGGNTEAFF. The CDR3 DNA is TGTGCCAGCAGCTTTCGAAGTCTGTCAGGGGGGAACACTGAAGCTTTCTTT.